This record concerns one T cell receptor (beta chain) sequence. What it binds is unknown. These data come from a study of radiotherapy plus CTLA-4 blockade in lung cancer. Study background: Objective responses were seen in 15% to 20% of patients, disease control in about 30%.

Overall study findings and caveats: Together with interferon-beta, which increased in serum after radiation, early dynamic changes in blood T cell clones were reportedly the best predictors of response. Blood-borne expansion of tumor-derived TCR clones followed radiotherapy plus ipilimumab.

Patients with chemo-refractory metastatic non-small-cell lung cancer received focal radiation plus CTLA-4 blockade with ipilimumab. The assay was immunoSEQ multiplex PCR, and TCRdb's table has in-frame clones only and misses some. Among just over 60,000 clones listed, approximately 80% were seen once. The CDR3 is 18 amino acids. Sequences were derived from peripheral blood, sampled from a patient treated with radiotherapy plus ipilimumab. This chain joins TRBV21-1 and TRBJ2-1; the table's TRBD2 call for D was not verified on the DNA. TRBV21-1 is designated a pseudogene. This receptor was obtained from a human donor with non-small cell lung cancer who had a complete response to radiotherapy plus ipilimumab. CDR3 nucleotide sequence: TGTGCCAGCAGCTTTTGGGAGACTAGCGGGAGGGCCTTGGATGAGCAGTTCTTC. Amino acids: CASSFWETSGRALDEQFF.